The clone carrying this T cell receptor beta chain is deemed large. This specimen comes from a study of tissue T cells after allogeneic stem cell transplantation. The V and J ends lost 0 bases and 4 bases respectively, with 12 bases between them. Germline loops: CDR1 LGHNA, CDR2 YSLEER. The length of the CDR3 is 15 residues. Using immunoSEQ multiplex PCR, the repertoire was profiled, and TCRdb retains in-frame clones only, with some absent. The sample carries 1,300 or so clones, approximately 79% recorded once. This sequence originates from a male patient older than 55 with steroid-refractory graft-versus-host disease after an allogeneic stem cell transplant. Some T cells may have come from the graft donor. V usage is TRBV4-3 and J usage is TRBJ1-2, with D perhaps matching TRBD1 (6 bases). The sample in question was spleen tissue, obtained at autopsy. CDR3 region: CASSQELQGVYGYTF. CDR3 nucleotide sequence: TGCGCCAGCAGCCAAGAATTACAGGGAGTCTATGGCTACACCTTC.